This T cell receptor (beta chain) is drawn from a study of type 1 regulatory T cells (dated by TCRdb to the early 2020s). The study in broad terms: The study characterized an in vitro protocol that generated a Tr1-enriched, alloantigen-specific CD4 T cell product named T-allo10. T-allo10 was under clinical evaluation in patients with hematological malignancies receiving allogeneic hematopoietic stem cell transplantation.

Points on this clonotype: It lacks a known antigen. Base-call qualities are not available, and no considerably larger clone is one nucleotide away.

Points the paper makes about the study in general: A more restricted TCR repertoire was observed in Tr1 cells than in non-Tr1 cells, and this restriction was interpreted in the study as alloantigen-induced clonal expansion.

Sequencing was carried out with an Illumina MiSeq. TCRdb reanalyzed the raw reads on its own, using fastp at Q25 for trimming and MiXCR for clone calling, and kept in-frame beta chains. Each CDR3 protein gets just one entry, which takes the most common genes and DNA from the rows behind it. The sample has 55,000 to 65,000 distinct CDR3 sequences on record, less than 65% of them singletons. The ten largest clonotypes hold 1.8% of the sample. The germline V gene gives CDR1 as SGHRS and CDR2 as YFSETQ. The CDR3 runs 16 residues from the cysteine to the phenylalanine. Of all the DNA, just the CDR3 is kept, 48 bases in frame from base 1. Deletion took 2 bases off V and 0 bases off J, with a span of 9 bases between the germline ends.

This clonotype was obtained from a human donor in good health. The chain links TRBV5-1 with TRBJ2-6; no confident D gene assignment can be made. The sample taken for sequencing was cultured non-Tr1 T cells, either the whole culture or a sorted T cell fraction (not recorded which). The sample's cell subset or site label, decoded: non-Tr1 population from the T-allo10 product. The sequenced DNA: TGCGCCAGCAGCTTTTCCTCAAGCTCTGGGGCCAACGTCCTGACTTTC. It is translated as CASSFSSSSGANVLTF.